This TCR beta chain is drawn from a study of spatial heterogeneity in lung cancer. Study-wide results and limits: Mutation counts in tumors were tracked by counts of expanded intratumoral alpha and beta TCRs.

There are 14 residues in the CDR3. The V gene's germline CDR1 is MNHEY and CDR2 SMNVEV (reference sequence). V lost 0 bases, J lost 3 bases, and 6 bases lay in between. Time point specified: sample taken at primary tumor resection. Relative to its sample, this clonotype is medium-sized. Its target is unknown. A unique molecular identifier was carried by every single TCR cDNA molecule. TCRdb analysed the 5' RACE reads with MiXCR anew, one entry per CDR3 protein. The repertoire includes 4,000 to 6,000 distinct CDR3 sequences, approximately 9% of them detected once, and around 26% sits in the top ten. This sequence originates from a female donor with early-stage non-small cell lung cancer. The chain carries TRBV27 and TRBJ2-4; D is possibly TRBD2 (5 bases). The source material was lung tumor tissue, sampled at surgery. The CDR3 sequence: CASSLSGVKNIQYF. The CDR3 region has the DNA TGTGCCAGCAGTTTATCCGGGGTCAAAAACATTCAGTACTTC.